This entry lists 21 T cell receptor beta chains sequenced from one sample in a study of blood T cell repertoires in COVID-19. TCRdb keeps only in-frame clones here, not all; method: immunoSEQ multiplex PCR. Found here are 70,000 or so clones, roughly 90% of them singletons; the top ten hold 1.5% to 2%. Sequencing was done on a sample of peripheral blood. Receptors were obtained from a man aged 30-40 years with acute or convalescent COVID-19.

This chain uses TRBV12-5 with TRBJ2-1; D may be TRBD2 (6 bases). The CDR3 extends over 12 amino acids. The germline CDR1 and CDR2 sequences are LGHNT and FRNRAP. V lost 6 bases, J lost 10 bases, and 13 bases lay in between. The CDR3 DNA is TGTGCTAGTGGCCATCCAGGAGGGGAGCAGTTCTTC. Translated, it gives CASGHPGGEQFF.

The sample holds one count of this clone. J is TRBJ2-3 and V is TRBV3-1 (or the pseudogene TRBV3-2); possible D gene TRBD2, 6 bases. CDR3 length equals 14 residues. Deletions cut 2 bases from V and 5 bases from J, with 11 bases between. CDR1 and CDR2 (germline): LGHDT, YNNKEL (reference sequence). CDR3 sequence (DNA): TGTGCCAGCAGCCAACAGCCCGGGGGAGATACGCAGTATTTT. Encoded protein: CASSQQPGGDTQYF.

V and J are TRBV7-9 and TRBJ2-7; tentatively, D is TRBD1 (6 bases). Looked up from germline, CDR1 is SEHNR and CDR2 is FQNEAQ (reference sequence). Trimming left V 3 bases short and J 7 bases short, with 13 bases between. The length of the CDR3 is 13 residues. The DNA of the CDR3 is TGTGCCAGCAGCTTCTCAGGGGTGGGAGAGCAGTACGTC. Translating gives CASSFSGVGEQYV.

This clone has only a few counts. The rearrangement uses TRBV6-5 and TRBJ1-5, with a possible D match to TRBD1 (6 bases). The germline V gene encodes CDR1 MNHEY and CDR2 SVGAGI. This CDR3 is 13 amino acids long. Between the trimmed V and J ends, which lost 7 bases and 7 bases, there was a span of 14 bases. The CDR3 reads CASTKGEGQPQHF. DNA of the CDR3: TGTGCCAGCACCAAGGGGGAGGGCCAGCCCCAGCATTTT.

The chain couples TRBV3-1 (or the pseudogene TRBV3-2) to TRBJ2-6, with 7 bases identical to TRBD1. In germline, CDR1 is LGHDT, CDR2 YNNKEL (reference sequence). The J segment lost 0 bases and the V segment lost 0 bases, leaving 8 bases of the junction unmatched. This CDR3 comprises 19 residues. The DNA of the CDR3 is TGTGCCAGCAGCCAAGATCGGGGACAGCTACTCTCTGGGGCCAACGTCCTGACTTTC. Its translation is CASSQDRGQLLSGANVLTF.

The CDR3 here is CASSLEGPEAFF. The CDR3 DNA reads as TGTGCCAGCAGCCTAGAGGGGCCCGAAGCTTTCTTT. The V gene is TRBV7-9, the J gene TRBJ1-1, with D tentatively TRBD1 (5 bases). Trimming removed 5 bases at V and 8 bases at J, with 12 bases between. This CDR3 is 12 amino acids long. Germline values: CDR1 SEHNR, CDR2 FQNEAQ (reference sequence). The variable domain in full, with the rest retrieved from reference TRBV7-9 and TRBJ1-1, is DTGVSQNPRHKITKRGQNVTFRCDPISEHNRLYWYRQTLGQGPEFLTYFQNEAQLEKSRLLSDRFSAERPKGSFSTLEIQRTEQGDSAMYLCASSLEGPEAFFGQGTRLTVV.

This clone occurred once. V is TRBV6-6 and J is TRBJ2-7, with 7 bases identical to TRBD1. CDR1 MNHNY and CDR2 SVGAGI come from the germline V gene (reference sequence). V lost 3 bases, J lost 6 bases, and 5 bases stayed unmatched. The length of the CDR3 is 13 residues. Here the CDR3 DNA reads TGTGCCAGCAGTTATTATCGGACAGGCGAGCAGTACGTC. It specifies CASSYYRTGEQYV.

This chain uses TRBV5-1 with TRBJ2-7; tentative D call: TRBD1 (6 bases). V lost 4 bases to trimming and J lost 5 bases, with 10 bases between them. The CDR3 length is 12 residues. In germline, CDR1 is SGHRS, CDR2 YFSETQ. CDR3 sequence: CASSTTGHEQYF. The CDR3 coding sequence is TGCGCCAGCAGCACGACAGGTCACGAGCAGTACTTC.

The gene calls are TRBV2 and TRBJ2-1, with 7 bases lining up with TRBD2. V gave up 4 bases and J gave up 2 bases; unmatched junction bases: 5. CDR3 length: 15 amino acids. Per the germline V gene, CDR1 is SNHLY and CDR2 is FYNNEI. In DNA form, the CDR3 reads TGTGCCAGCAGTGTCGGGGGGATGGCCTACAATGAGCAGTTCTTC. This sequence encodes CASSVGGMAYNEQFF.

The J gene is TRBJ2-1, the V gene TRBV5-4; 7 bases match TRBD1. The CDR3 has 15 amino acids. The V segment lost 3 bases and the J segment 4 bases; nucleotides outside the gene matches: 7. Germline CDR1 reads SGHNT; CDR2 reads YYREEE (reference sequence). The CDR3 is CASSSIRDRYNEQFF. For the CDR3, the DNA is TGTGCCAGCAGCTCAATCCGGGACAGATACAATGAGCAGTTCTTC.

The CDR3 DNA follows: TGTGCCAGCTCACCACCAATGGAGGGGGCAAACATTCAGTACTTC. Its translation is CASSPPMEGANIQYF. The rearrangement uses TRBV18 and TRBJ2-4; maybe TRBD1 (7 bases). CDR1 and CDR2 (germline): KGHSH, LQKENI. Deletions cut 0 bases from V and 6 bases from J, with 12 bases between. The CDR3 sequence is 15 residues long.

V is TRBV5-4 and J is TRBJ1-6; TRBD1 aligns across 7 bases. Germline values: CDR1 SGHNT, CDR2 YYREEE (reference sequence). The CDR3 covers 16 residues. V gave up 4 bases and J gave up 0 bases; unmatched junction bases: 4. CDR3 DNA sequence: TGTGCCAGCAGCAAGGGACAGCACTCCTATAATTCACCCCTCCACTTT. Residues: CASSKGQHSYNSPLHF. The full variable domain, completed using reference TRBV5-4 and TRBJ1-6, is ETGVTQSPTHLIKTRGQQVTLRCSSQSGHNTVSWYQQALGQGPQFIFQYYREEENGRGNFPPRFSGLQFPNYSSELNVNALELDDSALYLCASSKGQHSYNSPLHFGNGTRLTVT.

This chain connects TRBV27 to TRBJ2-7; D gene unclear. Germline lookup yields CDR1 MNHEY and CDR2 SMNVEV (reference sequence). The length of the CDR3 is 15 residues. Trimming shortened V by 3 bases and J by 2 bases, and 14 bases separated the two germline ends. CDR3 protein: CASSFSLSVTYEQYV. CDR3 coding DNA: TGTGCCAGCAGTTTTTCCCTATCGGTCACCTACGAGCAGTACGTC.

This chain connects TRBV6-4 to TRBJ1-2; tentative D call: TRBD1 (5 bases). The V end was cut by 6 bases, the J end by 8 bases, with 16 bases between. The CDR3 sequence is 13 residues long. CDR1 MRHNA and CDR2 SNTAGT come from the germline V gene. CDR3 sequence reads: CASSHMQGSGYTF. CDR3 nucleotides: TGTGCCAGCAGCCACATGCAGGGAAGCGGCTACACCTTC.

V and J are TRBV24-1 and TRBJ2-5, with TRBD2 matching 8 bases. The trim removed 2 bases at V and 5 bases at J, leaving 6 bases unmatched. The V gene's germline CDR1 is KGHDR and CDR2 SFDVKD. This CDR3 is built from 15 residues. The CDR3 region has the DNA TGTGCCACCAGTGATTCCGGGACTAGAGGGGAGACCCAGTACTTC. Encoded protein: CATSDSGTRGETQYF.

This chain links TRBV4-3 with TRBJ1-6; D is undetermined. Germline V gives CDR1 LGHNA, CDR2 YSLEER. V lost 0 bases and J lost 6, with 9 bases in between. The CDR3 runs 15 residues. Written as DNA, the CDR3 is TGCGCCAGCAGCCAAGAGTCGGAGCTTAATTCACCCCTCCACTTT. It specifies CASSQESELNSPLHF.

The V call is TRBV5-1, the J call TRBJ1-1; TRBD1 is a possible D gene (5 bases). Per the germline V gene, CDR1 is SGHRS and CDR2 is YFSETQ. CDR3 length: 13 amino acids. Trimming removed 4 bases at V and 0 bases at J, with 7 bases between. CDR3 DNA: TGCGCCAGCAGCCAACAGGTGAACACTGAAGCTTTCTTT. This encodes CASSQQVNTEAFF.

This clone appeared a few times. The chain is built from TRBV5-1 and TRBJ1-1; the D is unclear. This CDR3 is built from 14 residues. Germline V gives CDR1 SGHRS, CDR2 YFSETQ. V was pared by 2 bases and J by 4 bases, with 12 bases between. The CDR3 sequence is CASSFSDGPTEAFF. CDR3 sequence (DNA): TGCGCCAGCAGCTTTTCGGATGGGCCCACTGAAGCTTTCTTT. The entire variable domain, with the rest obtained from reference TRBV5-1 and TRBJ1-1, is as follows: KAGVTQTPRYLIKTRGQQVTLSCSPISGHRSVSWYQQTPGQGLQFLFEYFSETQRNKGNFPGRFSGRQFSNSRSEMNVSTLELGDSALYLCASSFSDGPTEAFFGQGTRLTVV.

The V gene is TRBV30, the J gene TRBJ2-5; 8 positions match TRBD1. Germline V gives CDR1 GTSNPN, CDR2 SVGIG (reference sequence). The ends lost 3 bases at V and 4 bases at J; junction bases unmatched: 7. The CDR3 sequence is 14 residues long. The CDR3 here is CAWRKQGGGETQYF. The DNA of the CDR3 is TGTGCCTGGAGAAAACAGGGGGGTGGAGAGACCCAGTACTTC.

The V call is TRBV5-1, the J call TRBJ2-5; D ambiguous. The germline CDR1 and CDR2 sequences are SGHRS and YFSETQ. V dropped 0 bases and J dropped 2 bases, with 14 bases sitting between them. The CDR3 consists of 16 residues. The CDR3 sequence is CASSLAGSQRQETQYF. CDR3 nucleotide sequence: TGCGCCAGCAGCTTGGCCGGTAGCCAGAGACAAGAGACCCAGTACTTC.

J is TRBJ1-2 and V is TRBV6-1, with a possible D match to TRBD1 (6 bases). This CDR3 is 13 amino acids long. V was clipped by 11 bases and J by 6 bases, with 19 bases between them. CDR1 is MNHNS and CDR2 is SASEGT in the germline V gene. CDR3 protein: CAVQTGPINGYTF. In nucleotides, the CDR3 is TGTGCCGTTCAGACAGGACCGATCAATGGCTACACCTTC.